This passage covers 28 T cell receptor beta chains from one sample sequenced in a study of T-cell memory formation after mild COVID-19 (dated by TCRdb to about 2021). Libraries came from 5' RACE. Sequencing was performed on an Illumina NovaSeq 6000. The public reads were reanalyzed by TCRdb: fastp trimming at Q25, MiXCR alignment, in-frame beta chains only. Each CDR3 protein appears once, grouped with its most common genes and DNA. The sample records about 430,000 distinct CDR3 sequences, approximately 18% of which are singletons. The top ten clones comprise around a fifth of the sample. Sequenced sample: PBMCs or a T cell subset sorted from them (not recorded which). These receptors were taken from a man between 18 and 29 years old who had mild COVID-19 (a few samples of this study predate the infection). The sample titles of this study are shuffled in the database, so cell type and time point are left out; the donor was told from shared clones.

The CDR3 region has the DNA TGTGCCACCAGTGATTTGCAGGCGGCCTCTAGCACAGATACGCAGTATTTT. It codes for CATSDLQAASSTDTQYF. The gene calls are TRBV24-1 and TRBJ2-3; D uncertain. Trimming shortened V by 0 bases and J by 0 bases, and 12 bases separated the two germline ends. CDR1 is KGHDR, CDR2 SFDVKD, per germline. This CDR3 is built from 17 residues.

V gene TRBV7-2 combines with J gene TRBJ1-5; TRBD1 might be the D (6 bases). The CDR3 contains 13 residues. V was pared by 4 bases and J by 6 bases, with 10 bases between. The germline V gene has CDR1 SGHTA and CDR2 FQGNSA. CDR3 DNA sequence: TGTGCCAGCAGCTCTCAGGGGAGTCAGCCCCAGCATTTT. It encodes CASSSQGSQPQHF.

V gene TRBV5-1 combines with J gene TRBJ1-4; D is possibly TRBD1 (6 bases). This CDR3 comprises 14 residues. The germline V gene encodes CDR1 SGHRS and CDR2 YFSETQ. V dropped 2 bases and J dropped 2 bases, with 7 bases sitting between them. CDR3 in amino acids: CASSFTGTNEKLFF. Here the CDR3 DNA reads TGCGCCAGCAGCTTTACAGGGACTAATGAAAAACTGTTTTTT.

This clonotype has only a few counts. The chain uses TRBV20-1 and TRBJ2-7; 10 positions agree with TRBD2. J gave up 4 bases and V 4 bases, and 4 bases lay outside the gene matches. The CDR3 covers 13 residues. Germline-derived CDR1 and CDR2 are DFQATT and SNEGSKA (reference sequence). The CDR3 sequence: CSATGTSEYEQYV. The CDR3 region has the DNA TGCAGTGCTACGGGGACTAGCGAATACGAGCAGTACGTC.

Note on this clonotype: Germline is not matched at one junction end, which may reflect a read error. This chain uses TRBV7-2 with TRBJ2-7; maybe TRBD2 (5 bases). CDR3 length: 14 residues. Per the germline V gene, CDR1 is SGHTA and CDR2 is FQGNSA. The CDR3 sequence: CASSLAHSSYEQYF. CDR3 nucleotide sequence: TGTGCCAGCAGCCTAGCCCACAGCTCCTACGAGCAGTACTTC.

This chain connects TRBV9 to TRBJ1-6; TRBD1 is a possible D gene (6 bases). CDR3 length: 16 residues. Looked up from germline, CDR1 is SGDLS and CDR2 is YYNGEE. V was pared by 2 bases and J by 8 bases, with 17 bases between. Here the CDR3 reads CASSVSANREYSPLHF. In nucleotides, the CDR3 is TGTGCCAGCAGCGTTTCGGCGAACAGGGAATATTCACCCCTCCACTTT.

CDR3 sequence: CSVVGLAGARETQYF. In DNA form, the CDR3 reads TGCAGCGTTGTGGGTCTAGCGGGGGCCCGAGAGACCCAGTACTTC. V usage is TRBV29-1 and J usage is TRBJ2-5, with 10 nucleotides matching TRBD2. With 4 bases clipped from V and 4 bases from J, the junction kept 9 bases outside the gene matches. CDR3 size: 15 residues. Germline V gene lookup returns CDR1 SQVTM and CDR2 ANQGSEA.

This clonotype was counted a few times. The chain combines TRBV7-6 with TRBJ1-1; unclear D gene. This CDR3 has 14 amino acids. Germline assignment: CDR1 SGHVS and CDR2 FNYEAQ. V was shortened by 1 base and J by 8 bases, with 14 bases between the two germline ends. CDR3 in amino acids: CASSLVPENSEAFF. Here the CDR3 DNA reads TGTGCCAGCAGCTTAGTCCCAGAGAATTCCGAAGCTTTCTTT. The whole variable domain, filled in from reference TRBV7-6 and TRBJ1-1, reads GAGVSQSPRYKVTKRGQDVALRCDPISGHVSLYWYRQALGQGPEFLTYFNYEAQQDKSGLPNDRFSAERPEGSISTLTIQRTEQRDSAMYRCASSLVPENSEAFFGQGTRLTVV.

The CDR3 sequence is CASSQDKYGGNTGELFF. The DNA for the CDR3 is TGTGCCAGCAGCCAAGATAAGTACGGGGGGAACACCGGGGAGCTGTTTTTT. The chain links TRBV4-2 to TRBJ2-2; D perhaps matches TRBD2 (6 bases). The CDR3 is 17 residues long. The germline V gene has CDR1 LGHNA and CDR2 YNFKEQ. V lost 0 bases, J lost 1 base, and 12 bases lay in between.

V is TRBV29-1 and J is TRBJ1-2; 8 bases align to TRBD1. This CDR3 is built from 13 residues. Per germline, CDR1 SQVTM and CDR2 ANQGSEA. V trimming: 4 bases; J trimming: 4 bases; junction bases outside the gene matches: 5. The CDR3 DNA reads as TGCAGCGTTGTGGACAGGGAGGGCTATGGCTACACCTTC. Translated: CSVVDREGYGYTF.

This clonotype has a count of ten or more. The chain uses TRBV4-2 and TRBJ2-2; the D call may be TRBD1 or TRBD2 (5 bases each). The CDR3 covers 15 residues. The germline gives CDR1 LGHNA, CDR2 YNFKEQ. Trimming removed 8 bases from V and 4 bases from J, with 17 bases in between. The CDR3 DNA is TGTGCCAGCGCCCAGGGACGGCATGGCACCGGGGAGCTGTTTTTT. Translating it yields CASAQGRHGTGELFF.

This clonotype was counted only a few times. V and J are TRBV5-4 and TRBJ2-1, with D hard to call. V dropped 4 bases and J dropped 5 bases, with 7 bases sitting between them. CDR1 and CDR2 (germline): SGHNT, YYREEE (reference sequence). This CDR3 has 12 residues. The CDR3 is CASSQDHNEQFF. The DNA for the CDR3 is TGTGCCAGCAGCCAGGACCACAATGAGCAGTTCTTC. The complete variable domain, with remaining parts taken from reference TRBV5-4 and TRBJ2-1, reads ETGVTQSPTHLIKTRGQQVTLRCSSQSGHNTVSWYQQALGQGPQFIFQYYREEENGRGNFPPRFSGLQFPNYSSELNVNALELDDSALYLCASSQDHNEQFFGPGTRLTVL.

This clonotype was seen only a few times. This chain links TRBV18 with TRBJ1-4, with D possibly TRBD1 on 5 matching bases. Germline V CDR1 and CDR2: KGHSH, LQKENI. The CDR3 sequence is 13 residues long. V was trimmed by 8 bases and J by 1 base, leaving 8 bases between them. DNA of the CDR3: TGTGCCAGCCGGGACCGAACTAATGAAAAACTGTTTTTT. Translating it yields CASRDRTNEKLFF.

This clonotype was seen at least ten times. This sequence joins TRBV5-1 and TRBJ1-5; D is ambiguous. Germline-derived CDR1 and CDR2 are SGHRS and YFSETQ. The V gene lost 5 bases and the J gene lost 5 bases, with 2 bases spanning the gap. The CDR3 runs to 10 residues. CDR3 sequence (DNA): TGCGCCAGCAGTCATCAGCCCCAGCATTTT. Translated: CASSHQPQHF.

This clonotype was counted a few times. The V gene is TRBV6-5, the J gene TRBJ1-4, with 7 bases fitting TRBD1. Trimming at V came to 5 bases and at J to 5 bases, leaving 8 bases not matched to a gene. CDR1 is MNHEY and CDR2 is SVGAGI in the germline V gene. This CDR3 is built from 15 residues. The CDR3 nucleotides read TGTGCCAGCAGTCGACGACAGGGAGGGAATGAAAAACTGTTTTTT. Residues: CASSRRQGGNEKLFF.

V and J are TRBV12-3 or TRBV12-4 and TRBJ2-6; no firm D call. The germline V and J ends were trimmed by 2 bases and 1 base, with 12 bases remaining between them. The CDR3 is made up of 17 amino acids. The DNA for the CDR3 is TGTGCCAGCAGTTTACGGACCAGTCTGTCTGGGGCCAACGTCCTGACTTTC. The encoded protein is CASSLRTSLSGANVLTF.

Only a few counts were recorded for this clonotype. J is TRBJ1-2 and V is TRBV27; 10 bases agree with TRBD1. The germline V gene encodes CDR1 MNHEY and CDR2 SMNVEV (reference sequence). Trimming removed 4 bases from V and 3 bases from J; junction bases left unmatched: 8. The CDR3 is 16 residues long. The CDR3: CASSSYFGTGDYGYTF. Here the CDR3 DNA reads TGTGCCAGCAGTTCCTACTTTGGGACAGGGGACTATGGCTACACCTTC.

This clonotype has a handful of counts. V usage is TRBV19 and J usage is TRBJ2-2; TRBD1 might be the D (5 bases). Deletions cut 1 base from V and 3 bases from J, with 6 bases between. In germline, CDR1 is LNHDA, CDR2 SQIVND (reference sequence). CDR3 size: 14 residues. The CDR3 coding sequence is TGTGCCAGTAGTATAGGACAGCACACCGGGGAGCTGTTTTTT. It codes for CASSIGQHTGELFF.

CDR3 protein: CASSSTGATVWGYTF. The CDR3 nucleotides read TGTGCCAGCAGTTCCACAGGGGCCACCGTTTGGGGCTACACCTTC. This chain connects TRBV7-2 to TRBJ1-2, with 7 bases that match TRBD1. Germline V gene data show CDR1 as SGHTA and CDR2 as FQGNSA. V gave up 6 bases and J gave up 8 bases; unmatched junction bases: 15. The CDR3 has 15 residues.

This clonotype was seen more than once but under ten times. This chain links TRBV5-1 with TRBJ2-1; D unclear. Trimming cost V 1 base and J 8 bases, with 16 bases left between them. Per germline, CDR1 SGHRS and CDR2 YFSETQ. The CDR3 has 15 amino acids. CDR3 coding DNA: TGCGCCAGCAGCTTGAATGGAGTACTACTGGATGAGCAGTTCTTC. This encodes CASSLNGVLLDEQFF.

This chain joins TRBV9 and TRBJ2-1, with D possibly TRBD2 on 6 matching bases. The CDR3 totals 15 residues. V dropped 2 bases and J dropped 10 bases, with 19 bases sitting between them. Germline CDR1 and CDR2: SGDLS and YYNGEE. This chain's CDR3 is CASSVRTGDLGEQFF. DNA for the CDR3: TGTGCCAGCAGCGTGAGGACGGGGGATCTGGGGGAGCAGTTCTTC.

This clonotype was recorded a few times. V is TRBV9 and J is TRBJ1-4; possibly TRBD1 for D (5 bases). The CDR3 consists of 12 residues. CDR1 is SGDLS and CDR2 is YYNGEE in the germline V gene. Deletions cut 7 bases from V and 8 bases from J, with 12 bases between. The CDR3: CASGRDGEKLFF. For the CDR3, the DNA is TGTGCCAGCGGTCGGGACGGGGAAAAACTGTTTTTT.

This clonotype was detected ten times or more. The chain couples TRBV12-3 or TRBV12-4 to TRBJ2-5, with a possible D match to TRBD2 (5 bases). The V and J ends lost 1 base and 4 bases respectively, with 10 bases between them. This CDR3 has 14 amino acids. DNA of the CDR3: TGTGCCAGCAGTTTAGGTGTCAGCGGAGAGACCCAGTACTTC. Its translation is CASSLGVSGETQYF.

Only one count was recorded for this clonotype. As DNA, the CDR3 is TGTGCCAGCAGCCAATTCACGGACTTACTGGGGACTAATGAAGCTTTCTTT. It codes for CASSQFTDLLGTNEAFF. The genes are TRBV4-2 and TRBJ1-1; the D gene is possibly TRBD1 (5 bases). The CDR3 has 17 residues. The V and J ends lost 2 bases and 7 bases respectively, with 23 bases between them. Germline V lookup: CDR1 LGHNA, CDR2 YNFKEQ.

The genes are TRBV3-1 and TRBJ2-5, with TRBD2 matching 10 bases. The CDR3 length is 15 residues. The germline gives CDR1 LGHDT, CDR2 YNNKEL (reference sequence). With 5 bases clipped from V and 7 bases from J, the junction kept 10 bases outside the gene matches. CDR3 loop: CASSSGLAARSTQYF. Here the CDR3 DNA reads TGTGCCAGCAGCTCAGGACTAGCGGCGCGGTCGACCCAGTACTTC.

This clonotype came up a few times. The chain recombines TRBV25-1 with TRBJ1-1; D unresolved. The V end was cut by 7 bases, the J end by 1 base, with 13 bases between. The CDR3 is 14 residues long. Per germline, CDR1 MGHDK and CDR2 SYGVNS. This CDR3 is CASTDYTTNTEAFF. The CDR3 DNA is TGTGCCAGCACAGACTACACGACGAACACTGAAGCTTTCTTT.

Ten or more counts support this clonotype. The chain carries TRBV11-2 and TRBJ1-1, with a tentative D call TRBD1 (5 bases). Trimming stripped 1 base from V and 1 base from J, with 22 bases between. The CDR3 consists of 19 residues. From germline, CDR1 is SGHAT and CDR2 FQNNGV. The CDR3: CASSLVPARGRLKNTEAFF. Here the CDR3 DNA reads TGTGCCAGCAGCTTAGTTCCCGCGCGGGGACGGTTAAAGAACACTGAAGCTTTCTTT.

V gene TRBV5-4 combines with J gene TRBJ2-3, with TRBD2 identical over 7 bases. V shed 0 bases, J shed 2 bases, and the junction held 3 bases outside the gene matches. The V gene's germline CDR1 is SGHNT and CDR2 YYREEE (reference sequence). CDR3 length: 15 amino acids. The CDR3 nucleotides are TGTGCCAGCAGCTTGGAAGCGGGGACCACAGATACGCAGTATTTT. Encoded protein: CASSLEAGTTDTQYF.